The 14 T cell receptor beta chains below were found in one sample sequenced in a study of T cell repertoires in ileal Crohn's disease (dated by TCRdb to about 2019). Library preparation was by the immunoSEQ multiplex PCR assay. TCRdb stores this immuneACCESS table with in-frame sequences only. Part of the clones is absent; in the studies checked, under half of the shortfall reflects unresolved V genes, and no reason is known for the rest. The sample contains 15,000 or so clones, roughly 91% of them found a single time. The ten largest clones capture approximately 3.6% of the sample. Sequenced sample: ileal tissue. The receptors were gathered from an adult with Crohn's disease.

The chain couples TRBV29-1 to TRBJ2-7, with 8 bases that match TRBD1. V gave up 7 bases and J gave up 2 bases; unmatched junction bases: 10. Per the germline V gene, CDR1 is SQVTM and CDR2 is ANQGSEA. The CDR3 length is 14 residues. For the CDR3, the DNA is TGCAGCGGGGCTAGAGGACAGGGCGCCTACGAGCAGTACTTC. It specifies CSGARGQGAYEQYF.

The J gene is TRBJ2-2, the V gene TRBV5-6; 8 bases agree with TRBD2. CDR3 length: 15 amino acids. CDR1 is SGHDT and CDR2 is YYEEEE in the germline V gene. V was clipped by 4 bases and J by 3 bases; unmatched bases: 5. CDR3 nucleotides: TGTGCCAGCAGCCCGGGACTAGGAGACACCGGGGAGCTGTTTTTT. Its translation: CASSPGLGDTGELFF.

The chain uses TRBV27 and TRBJ2-1, with D possibly matching TRBD1 (7 bases). Looked up from germline, CDR1 is MNHEY and CDR2 is SMNVEV (reference sequence). CDR3 size: 18 residues. V was pared by 5 bases and J by 4 bases, with 24 bases between. DNA of the CDR3: TGTGCCAGCAGTACCCTATCTCTGTTCGCGGGACAGTACAATGAGCAGTTCTTC. Its translation is CASSTLSLFAGQYNEQFF.

The gene calls are TRBV23-1 and TRBJ2-1, with 8 bases lining up with TRBD1. TRBV23-1 is labeled an ORF, and its function is uncertain. The V and J ends lost 0 bases and 5 bases, in that order; junction bases with no gene match: 9. The CDR3 contains 17 residues. CDR3 protein: CASSQSPRDRFHNEQFF. The CDR3 DNA is TGCGCCAGCAGTCAATCCCCACGGGACAGGTTCCACAATGAGCAGTTCTTC.

The chain is built from TRBV19 and TRBJ1-5, with D hard to call. Germline V CDR1 and CDR2: LNHDA, SQIVND (reference sequence). Deletions cut 5 bases from V and 4 bases from J, with 6 bases between. The CDR3 is 12 amino acids. CDR3 bases: TGTGCCAGTAGTTACAGTAATCAGCCCCAGCATTTT. It translates to CASSYSNQPQHF. Complete variable domain (other parts from reference TRBV19 and TRBJ1-5): DGGITQSPKYLFRKEGQNVTLSCEQNLNHDAMYWYRQDPGQGLRLIYYSQIVNDFQKGDIAEGYSVSREKKESFPLTVTSAQKNPTAFYLCASSYSNQPQHFGDGTRLSIL.

This rearrangement joins TRBV27 to TRBJ2-5; TRBD2 matches at 13 bases. The J call could be wrong; TRBJ2-7 is a better fit for the DNA end. The CDR3 spans 16 residues. Per the germline V gene, CDR1 is MNHEY and CDR2 is SMNVEV (reference sequence). CDR3 bases: TGTGCCAGCAGTTTACAGACTAGCGGGGGGACCGCCGAGCAGTACTTC. It encodes CASSLQTSGGTAEQYF.

The chain employs TRBV10-3 and TRBJ2-2; TRBD2 aligns across 7 bases. The CDR3 spans 15 residues. Germline V CDR1 and CDR2: ENHRY, SYGVKD. The CDR3 reads CAMRVAGVNTGELFF. In DNA, the CDR3 is TGTGCAATGCGGGTTGCGGGGGTGAACACCGGGGAGCTGTTTTTT.

In its sample, this clone was seen a few times. This chain joins TRBV6-5 and TRBJ2-5; D not certain. The CDR3 runs to 16 residues. Between the trimmed V and J ends, which lost 0 bases and 5 bases, there was a span of 16 bases. Germline CDR1 reads MNHEY; CDR2 reads SVGAGI. CDR3 sequence: CASSYSGARYWETQYF. CDR3 in DNA: TGTGCCAGCAGTTACTCTGGAGCGCGATACTGGGAGACCCAGTACTTC.

V is TRBV27 and J is TRBJ2-7, with TRBD1 matching 7 bases. Germline CDR1 and CDR2: MNHEY and SMNVEV (reference sequence). The CDR3 has 18 amino acids. Trimming took 0 bases from V and 0 from J; bases not matched to a gene: 11. DNA of the CDR3: TGTGCCAGCAGTTTATCGAGGCCCCGGGACAGTTTCTCCTACGAGCAGTACTTC. It specifies CASSLSRPRDSFSYEQYF.

The chain is built from TRBV19 and TRBJ1-5; D might be TRBD1 (6 bases). Germline assignment: CDR1 LNHDA and CDR2 SQIVND (reference sequence). The CDR3 is made up of 13 amino acids. V lost 5 bases and J lost 4, with 9 bases in between. In DNA, the CDR3 is TGTGCCAGTAGTGTTACAGGGAATCAGCCCCAGCATTTT. Translated: CASSVTGNQPQHF.

The rearrangement uses TRBV11-2 and TRBJ2-1, with D possibly TRBD1 on 6 matching bases. The V and J ends lost 0 bases and 0 bases respectively, with 12 bases between them. Looked up from germline, CDR1 is SGHAT and CDR2 is FQNNGV. The CDR3 extends over 17 amino acids. The DNA for the CDR3 is TGTGCCAGCAGCTTAGAAACCGGACAGCGCTCCTACAATGAGCAGTTCTTC. It specifies CASSLETGQRSYNEQFF.

This clone showed up just a few times. The chain has TRBV5-4 and TRBJ2-1; 10 nucleotides match TRBD2. The V gene's germline CDR1 is SGHNT and CDR2 YYREEE (reference sequence). The V and J ends lost 2 bases and 4 bases, in that order; junction bases with no gene match: 12. This CDR3 is built from 18 residues. CDR3 in DNA: TGTGCCAGCAGCTTACCTACTAGCGGGGCCCACATTTACAATGAGCAGTTCTTC. Amino acids: CASSLPTSGAHIYNEQFF.

This chain links TRBV29-1 with TRBJ2-3; 11 bases fit TRBD2. This CDR3 contains 14 residues. Per germline, CDR1 SQVTM and CDR2 ANQGSEA. V gave up 5 bases and J gave up 6 bases; unmatched junction bases: 7. CDR3 in DNA: TGCAGCGTTCTTAGCGGGGGGGCCATGGATACGCAGTATTTT. This codes for CSVLSGGAMDTQYF.

This clone has a single count. The chain combines TRBV5-1 with TRBJ2-7; a weak D match, TRBD2 (5 bases). The ends were cut back, 0 bases at V and 7 bases at J, with 5 bases in the middle. This CDR3 spans 11 amino acids. In germline, CDR1 is SGHRS, CDR2 YFSETQ. CDR3 sequence: CASSLAGEQYF. The CDR3 DNA sequence: TGCGCCAGCAGCTTGGCGGGGGAGCAGTACTTC. Looking up the rest from reference TRBV5-1 and TRBJ2-7 gives the full variable domain: KAGVTQTPRYLIKTRGQQVTLSCSPISGHRSVSWYQQTPGQGLQFLFEYFSETQRNKGNFPGRFSGRQFSNSRSEMNVSTLELGDSALYLCASSLAGEQYFGPGTRLTVT.